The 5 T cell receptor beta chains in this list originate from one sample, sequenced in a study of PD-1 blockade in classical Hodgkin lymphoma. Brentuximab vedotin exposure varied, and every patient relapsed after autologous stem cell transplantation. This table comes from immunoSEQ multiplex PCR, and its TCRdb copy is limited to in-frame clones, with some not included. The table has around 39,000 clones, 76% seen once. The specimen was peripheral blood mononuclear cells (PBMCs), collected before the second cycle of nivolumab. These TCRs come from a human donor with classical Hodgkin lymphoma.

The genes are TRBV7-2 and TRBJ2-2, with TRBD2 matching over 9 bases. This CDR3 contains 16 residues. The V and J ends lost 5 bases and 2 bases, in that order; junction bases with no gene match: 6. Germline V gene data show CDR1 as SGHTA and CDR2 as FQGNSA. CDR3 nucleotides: TGTGCCAGCAGCCCCGGACTAGCGCCTAACACCGGGGAGCTGTTTTTT. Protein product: CASSPGLAPNTGELFF. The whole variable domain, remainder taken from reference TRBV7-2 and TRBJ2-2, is GAGVSQSPSNKVTEKGKDVELRCDPISGHTALYWYRQSLGQGLEFLIYFQGNSAPDKSGLPSDRFSAERTGGSVSTLTIQRTQQEDSAVYLCASSPGLAPNTGELFFGEGSRLTVL.

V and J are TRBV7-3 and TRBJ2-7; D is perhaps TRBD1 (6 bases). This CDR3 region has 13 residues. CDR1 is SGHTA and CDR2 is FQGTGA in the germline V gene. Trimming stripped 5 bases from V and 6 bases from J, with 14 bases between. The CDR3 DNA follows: TGTGCCAGCAGCCACAGGGTAGGGGGCGAGCAGTACTTC. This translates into CASSHRVGGEQYF.

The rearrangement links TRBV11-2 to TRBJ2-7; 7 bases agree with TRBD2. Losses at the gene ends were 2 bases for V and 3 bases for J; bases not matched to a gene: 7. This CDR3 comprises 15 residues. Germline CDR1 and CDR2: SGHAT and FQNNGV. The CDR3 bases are TGTGCCAGCAGCTTAACGGGGCGCGGGGGCTACGAGCAGTACTTC. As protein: CASSLTGRGGYEQYF. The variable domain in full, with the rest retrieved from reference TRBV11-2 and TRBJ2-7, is EAGVAQSPRYKIIEKRQSVAFWCNPISGHATLYWYQQILGQGPKLLIQFQNNGVVDDSQLPKDRFSAERLKGVDSTLKIQPAKLEDSAVYLCASSLTGRGGYEQYFGPGTRLTVT.

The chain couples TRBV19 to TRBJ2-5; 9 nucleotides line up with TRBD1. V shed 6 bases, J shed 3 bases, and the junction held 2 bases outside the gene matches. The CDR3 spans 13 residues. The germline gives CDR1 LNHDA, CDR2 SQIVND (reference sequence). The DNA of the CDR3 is TGTGCCAGTAGGGACAGGGGCGAAGAGACCCAGTACTTC. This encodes CASRDRGEETQYF. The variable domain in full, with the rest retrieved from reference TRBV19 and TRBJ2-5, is DGGITQSPKYLFRKEGQNVTLSCEQNLNHDAMYWYRQDPGQGLRLIYYSQIVNDFQKGDIAEGYSVSREKKESFPLTVTSAQKNPTAFYLCASRDRGEETQYFGPGTRLLVL.

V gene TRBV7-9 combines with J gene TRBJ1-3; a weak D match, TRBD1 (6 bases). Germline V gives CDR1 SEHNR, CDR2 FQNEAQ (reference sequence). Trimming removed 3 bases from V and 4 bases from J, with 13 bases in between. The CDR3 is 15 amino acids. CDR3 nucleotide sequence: TGTGCCAGCAGCTTCCCCTTGGACAGAGGAAACACCATATATTTT. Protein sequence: CASSFPLDRGNTIYF.